Presented here are 25 T cell receptor beta chains from one specimen sequenced in a study of blood T cell repertoires in COVID-19. TCRdb keeps only in-frame clones here, not all; method: immunoSEQ multiplex PCR. The sample holds 180,000 or so clones, around 85% seen once. Sequenced input: PBMCs or T cells enriched from blood (not recorded which). The receptor source for this set is a man in his forties who had recovered from COVID-19.

The rearrangement joins TRBV28 to TRBJ2-7; no reliable D call. V was clipped by 6 bases and J by 3 bases, with 9 bases between them. The germline CDR1 and CDR2 sequences are MDHEN and SYDVKM. This CDR3 is built from 12 residues. The CDR3 region is CASSSSSYEQYF. The DNA for the CDR3 is TGTGCCAGCAGCTCTAGTAGCTACGAGCAGTACTTC.

V gene TRBV7-3 combines with J gene TRBJ1-6; TRBD1 agrees at 7 bases. The length of the CDR3 is 13 residues. Germline V gene sequence: CDR1 SGHTA, CDR2 FQGTGA. V shed 4 bases, J shed 7 bases, and the junction held 1 base outside the gene matches. CDR3 loop: CASSSGQNSPLHF. CDR3 DNA: TGTGCCAGCAGCTCGGGACAGAATTCACCCCTCCACTTT.

The rearrangement joins TRBV12-5 to TRBJ1-2, with a weak D call TRBD1 (5 bases). The germline CDR1 and CDR2 sequences are LGHNT and FRNRAP. Trimming took off 6 bases at V and 4 bases at J, with 12 bases between the two ends. The CDR3 loop spans 13 amino acids. For the CDR3, the DNA is TGTGCTAGTGGCCGGGGGGGGACCTATGGCTACACCTTC. This translates into CASGRGGTYGYTF.

CDR3 sequence: CASSLGTPTVGLWGEQYF. CDR3 nucleotide sequence: TGCGCCAGCAGCTTGGGCACCCCGACAGTGGGGCTCTGGGGCGAGCAGTACTTC. The chain is built from TRBV5-1 and TRBJ2-7; tentatively, D is TRBD1 (5 bases). The germline CDR1 and CDR2 sequences are SGHRS and YFSETQ. The ends were cut back, 0 bases at V and 6 bases at J, with 25 bases in the middle. CDR3 length equals 18 residues. Full variable domain (outside the CDR3, taken from reference TRBV5-1 and TRBJ2-7): KAGVTQTPRYLIKTRGQQVTLSCSPISGHRSVSWYQQTPGQGLQFLFEYFSETQRNKGNFPGRFSGRQFSNSRSEMNVSTLELGDSALYLCASSLGTPTVGLWGEQYFGPGTRLTVT.

The genes are TRBV28 and TRBJ2-2; 7 positions agree with TRBD1. The CDR3 has 14 amino acids. Unmatched junction bases numbered 8, after V lost 9 bases and J lost 4 bases. Germline CDR1 is MDHEN and CDR2 is SYDVKM. CDR3 protein: CASTGQLSTGELFF. CDR3 DNA sequence: TGTGCCAGTACGGGACAGTTAAGCACCGGGGAGCTGTTTTTT.

This chain connects TRBV5-1 to TRBJ1-4; tentatively, D is TRBD1 (6 bases). The ends were cut back, 7 bases at V and 7 bases at J, with 14 bases in the middle. This CDR3 contains 13 residues. Germline CDR1 and CDR2: SGHRS and YFSETQ. In DNA form, the CDR3 reads TGCGCCAGCCACACAGGGCCAACTGAAAAACTGTTTTTT. Amino acids: CASHTGPTEKLFF.

The rearrangement links TRBV2 to TRBJ1-1; no definite D call. V was trimmed by 6 bases and J by 0 bases, leaving 14 bases between them. This CDR3 region has 15 residues. The germline gives CDR1 SNHLY, CDR2 FYNNEI. The CDR3 protein is CASRSNEKMNTEAFF. DNA for the CDR3: TGTGCCAGCAGGTCGAATGAGAAGATGAACACTGAAGCTTTCTTT.

This clone has only one observation. The chain carries TRBV18 and TRBJ1-3; no reliable D call. The CDR3 contains 15 residues. V was cut by 2 bases and J by 0 bases, with 8 bases left in between. Germline V CDR1 and CDR2: KGHSH, LQKENI. CDR3 nucleotides: TGTGCCAGCTCACCAGGGCTGAACTCTGGAAACACCATATATTTT. Residues: CASSPGLNSGNTIYF.

The chain links TRBV6-6 to TRBJ1-6, with a possible D match to TRBD1 (5 bases). The germline V gene has CDR1 MNHNY and CDR2 SVGAGI (reference sequence). CDR3 size: 12 residues. Trimming took 7 bases from V and 9 from J, leaving 10 bases between them. CDR3 protein: CASTPGLSPLHF. CDR3 DNA sequence: TGTGCCAGCACCCCAGGGCTTTCACCCCTCCACTTT.

The rearrangement joins TRBV4-1 to TRBJ1-2; D ambiguous. The CDR3 runs 12 residues. Trimming cost V 10 bases and J 8 bases, with 17 bases left between them. Germline V gene lookup returns CDR1 MGHRA and CDR2 YSYEKL. The CDR3 spells CATFGALEGYTF. In nucleotides, the CDR3 is TGCGCCACCTTTGGAGCTCTGGAGGGCTACACCTTC.

J is TRBJ2-5 and V is TRBV7-9; 7 positions agree with TRBD2. This CDR3 is built from 14 residues. V dropped 6 bases and J dropped 5; count of bases not matched to a gene: 9. In germline, CDR1 is SEHNR, CDR2 FQNEAQ (reference sequence). CDR3 DNA sequence: TGTGCCAGCAGTAGAGGACTAGGCGGGGAGACCCAGTACTTC. It encodes CASSRGLGGETQYF.

This chain connects TRBV5-6 to TRBJ2-1; 7 bases are a match to TRBD1. Trimming cost V 1 base and J 12 bases; bases outside gene matches: 7. Germline CDR1 and CDR2: SGHDT and YYEEEE. There are 13 residues in the CDR3. The DNA for the CDR3 is TGTGCCAGCAGCTTGAATACAGGGGTTGGGCAGTTCTTC. Its protein product is CASSLNTGVGQFF.

This chain connects TRBV3-1 (or the pseudogene TRBV3-2) to TRBJ2-1, with TRBD2 identical over 9 bases. The length of the CDR3 is 12 residues. Germline assignment: CDR1 LGHDT and CDR2 YNNKEL (reference sequence). Trimming removed 8 bases from V and 7 bases from J; junction bases left unmatched: 3. The CDR3 DNA sequence: TGTGCCAGCCGGCGGGGGGGAAATGAGCAGTTCTTC. Amino acids: CASRRGGNEQFF.

This chain links TRBV28 with TRBJ2-7; 12 nucleotides line up with TRBD1. Trimming took 8 bases from V and 5 from J; bases not matched to a gene: 10. The CDR3 extends over 15 amino acids. Germline V lookup: CDR1 MDHEN, CDR2 SYDVKM. The CDR3 is CASRSGQGARHEQYF. DNA of the CDR3: TGTGCCAGCCGGTCGGGACAGGGGGCGCGTCACGAGCAGTACTTC.

The chain has TRBV11-2 and TRBJ2-5; no clear D. V was pared by 0 bases and J by 3 bases, with 8 bases between. The germline gives CDR1 SGHAT, CDR2 FQNNGV. This CDR3 contains 14 residues. The CDR3: CASSLERQKETQYF. The CDR3 DNA reads as TGTGCCAGCAGCTTAGAGCGGCAGAAAGAGACCCAGTACTTC.

The chain employs TRBV11-2 and TRBJ2-7; D might be TRBD1 (5 bases). CDR3 size: 14 residues. The germline V and J ends were trimmed by 4 bases and 2 bases, with 12 bases remaining between them. Germline CDR1 and CDR2: SGHAT and FQNNGV. The CDR3 loop reads CASSSTASAYEQYF. DNA for the CDR3: TGTGCCAGCAGCTCGACAGCCAGCGCCTACGAGCAGTACTTC.

This chain uses TRBV2 with TRBJ1-4, with 10 bases lining up with TRBD1. Germline V gene lookup returns CDR1 SNHLY and CDR2 FYNNEI. The J segment lost 6 bases and the V segment lost 3 bases, leaving 10 bases of the junction unmatched. The CDR3 is 17 residues long. The CDR3 loop is CASSDTLAGTGDEKLFF. For the CDR3, the DNA is TGTGCCAGCAGTGACACGCTGGCCGGGACAGGGGATGAAAAACTGTTTTTT.

This clone was seen more than once but under ten times. This chain joins TRBV18 and TRBJ1-1; D is unclear. CDR1 and CDR2 (germline): KGHSH, LQKENI. The V end was cut by 6 bases, the J end by 0 bases, with 8 bases between. The CDR3 runs to 13 residues. In DNA, the CDR3 is TGTGCCAGCTCCCACCCAGTGAACACTGAAGCTTTCTTT. Its translation is CASSHPVNTEAFF.

This chain uses TRBV27 with TRBJ2-1, with 10 bases lining up with TRBD2. The J segment lost 7 bases and the V segment lost 2 bases, leaving 8 bases of the junction unmatched. Per the germline V gene, CDR1 is MNHEY and CDR2 is SMNVEV (reference sequence). The CDR3 is 16 residues long. The CDR3 DNA follows: TGTGCCAGCAGTTTACAGGCTAGCGGGAGTGGTAATGAGCAGTTCTTC. It translates to CASSLQASGSGNEQFF.

The chain links TRBV30 to TRBJ2-6; no firm D call. This CDR3 has 14 residues. The V and J ends lost 0 bases and 3 bases respectively, with 6 bases between them. Germline V gene sequence: CDR1 GTSNPN, CDR2 SVGIG (reference sequence). The CDR3 coding sequence is TGTGCCTGGAGTGTACTCCTTGGGGCCAACGTCCTGACTTTC. It specifies CAWSVLLGANVLTF.

A single count supports this clone. V gene TRBV19 combines with J gene TRBJ2-7, with D perhaps TRBD1 (6 bases). CDR1 is LNHDA and CDR2 is SQIVND in the germline V gene (reference sequence). The CDR3 spans 15 residues. V lost 9 bases and J 2 bases, leaving 20 bases between the germline ends. The CDR3 DNA follows: TGTGCCAGGGCGAACTTGGGGGCGCACGCCTACGAGCAGTACTTC. Residues: CARANLGAHAYEQYF. The complete variable domain, with remaining parts taken from reference TRBV19 and TRBJ2-7, reads DGGITQSPKYLFRKEGQNVTLSCEQNLNHDAMYWYRQDPGQGLRLIYYSQIVNDFQKGDIAEGYSVSREKKESFPLTVTSAQKNPTAFYLCARANLGAHAYEQYFGPGTRLTVT.

In DNA form, the CDR3 reads TGTGCCAGCAGCTTGGAGGTGAAGTCCGGGGAGCTGTTTTTT. Protein: CASSLEVKSGELFF. The genes are TRBV7-9 and TRBJ2-2, with D perhaps TRBD2 (5 bases). Trimming took off 3 bases at V and 6 bases at J, with 11 bases between the two ends. The CDR3 length is 14 residues. Germline CDR1 SEHNR, CDR2 FQNEAQ (reference sequence). The whole variable domain, remainder taken from reference TRBV7-9 and TRBJ2-2, is DTGVSQNPRHKITKRGQNVTFRCDPISEHNRLYWYRQTLGQGPEFLTYFQNEAQLEKSRLLSDRFSAERPKGSFSTLEIQRTEQGDSAMYLCASSLEVKSGELFFGEGSRLTVL.

The chain has TRBV6-2 or TRBV6-3 and TRBJ2-5; 12 nucleotides align to TRBD2. This CDR3 has 17 residues. Germline CDR1 is MNHEY and CDR2 is SVGEGT. V lost 5 bases, J lost 4 bases, and 11 bases stayed unmatched. This CDR3 reads CASSLRTSGKVVETQYF. For the CDR3, the DNA is TGTGCCAGCAGTCTCCGGACTAGCGGGAAGGTGGTAGAGACCCAGTACTTC.

In nucleotides, the CDR3 is TGCGCCAGCAGCTCGGACATCTATGGCTACACCTTC. Residues: CASSSDIYGYTF. The chain couples TRBV5-1 to TRBJ1-2, with D tentatively TRBD1 (5 bases). The CDR3 has 12 residues. Germline-derived CDR1 and CDR2 are SGHRS and YFSETQ. V shed 3 bases and J shed 4 bases, with 7 bases lying between them.

V gene TRBV7-8 combines with J gene TRBJ1-6, with TRBD1 as a possible D gene (5 bases). Germline CDR1 and CDR2: SGHVS and FQNEAQ. This CDR3 comprises 17 residues. Trimming took off 0 bases at V and 7 bases at J, with 16 bases between the two ends. The CDR3 is CASSLADIGSRNSPLHF. The CDR3 region has the DNA TGTGCCAGCAGCTTAGCGGACATTGGGTCACGCAATTCACCCCTCCACTTT.